This T cell receptor beta chain was sequenced during a study of T cell responses to AZD1222 COVID-19 vaccine. Study conclusions and caveats: The donors showed a predominance of white British ancestry and of females, with possible underestimation of clonal diversity. Repertoire samples came only from after the peak T cell response. Regions 160-218 and 743-854 held dominance among vaccine-associated CD4 TCRs, which spanned spike. A rise in Spike-specific TCR breadth and depth followed two AZD1222 doses.

As concerns this clone: Its antigen is not known.

Here immunoSEQ multiplex PCR was the method, and the copy in TCRdb shows in-frame clones only, minus some. The data contain approximately 49,000 clones, around 80% of them singletons. The CDR3 has 14 amino acids. After removal of 5 bases from V and 4 bases from J, the junction contained 4 bases not matched to a gene. In germline, CDR1 is MNHEY, CDR2 SMNVEV (reference sequence). This sequence was found in an adult in good health. The specimen was peripheral blood, collected on day 0 of MenACWY control vaccination. The V and J genes are TRBV27 and TRBJ1-3, with 8 bases aligning to TRBD1. CDR3 nucleotides: TGTGCCAGCAGTGCCGGGACAGGCGGAAACACCATATATTTT. As protein: CASSAGTGGNTIYF.